This T cell receptor (beta chain) derives from a study of T cell responses to AZD1222 COVID-19 vaccine. Trimming removed 4 bases from V and 3 bases from J, with 9 bases in between. CDR3 length: 13 residues. Germline assignment: CDR1 MNHEY and CDR2 SVGEGT. Using immunoSEQ multiplex PCR, the repertoire was profiled, and TCRdb retains in-frame clones only, with some absent. The sample has approximately 180,000 clones, 85% to 90% seen once; the top ten hold roughly 4%. Sequences were derived from peripheral blood, sampled 28 days after the second dose of the MenACWY control vaccine. The source is an adult who received the MenACWY meningococcal vaccine as a control. The chain has TRBV6-2 or TRBV6-3 and TRBJ1-2; D uncertain. The CDR3 sequence is CASSFPNYYGYTF. For the CDR3, the DNA is TGTGCCAGCAGTTTCCCTAATTACTATGGCTACACCTTC.